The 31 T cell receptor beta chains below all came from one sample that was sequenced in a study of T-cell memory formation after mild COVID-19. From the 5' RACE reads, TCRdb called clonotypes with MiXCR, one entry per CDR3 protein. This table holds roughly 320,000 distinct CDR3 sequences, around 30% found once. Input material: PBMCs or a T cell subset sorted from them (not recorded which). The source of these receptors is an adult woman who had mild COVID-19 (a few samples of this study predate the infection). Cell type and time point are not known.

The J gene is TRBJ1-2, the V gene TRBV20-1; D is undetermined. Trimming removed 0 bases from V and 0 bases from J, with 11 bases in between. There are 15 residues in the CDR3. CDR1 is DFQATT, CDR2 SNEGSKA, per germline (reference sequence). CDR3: CSARDPGRANYGYTF. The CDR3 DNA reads TGCAGTGCTAGAGATCCGGGGAGGGCTAACTATGGCTACACCTTC.

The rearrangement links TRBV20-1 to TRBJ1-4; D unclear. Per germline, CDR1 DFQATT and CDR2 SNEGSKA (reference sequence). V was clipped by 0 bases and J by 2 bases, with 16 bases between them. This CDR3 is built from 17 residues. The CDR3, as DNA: TGCAGTGCTAGAGATGAGATATCCTTTGGGACTAATGAAAAACTGTTTTTT. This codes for CSARDEISFGTNEKLFF.

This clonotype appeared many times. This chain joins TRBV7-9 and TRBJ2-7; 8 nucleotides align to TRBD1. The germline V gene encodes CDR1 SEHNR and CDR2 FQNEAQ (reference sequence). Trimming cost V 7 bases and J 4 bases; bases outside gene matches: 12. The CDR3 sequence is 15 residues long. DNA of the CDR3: TGTGCCAGCAACTCTGAGGGCAGGGGGCTTTACGAGCAGTACTTC. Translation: CASNSEGRGLYEQYF.

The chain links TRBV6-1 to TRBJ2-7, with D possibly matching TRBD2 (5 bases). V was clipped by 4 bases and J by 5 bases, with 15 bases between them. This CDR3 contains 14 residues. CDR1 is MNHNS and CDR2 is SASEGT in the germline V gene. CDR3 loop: CASSGGLGSHEQYF. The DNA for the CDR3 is TGTGCCAGCAGTGGAGGGCTCGGTTCCCACGAGCAGTACTTC.

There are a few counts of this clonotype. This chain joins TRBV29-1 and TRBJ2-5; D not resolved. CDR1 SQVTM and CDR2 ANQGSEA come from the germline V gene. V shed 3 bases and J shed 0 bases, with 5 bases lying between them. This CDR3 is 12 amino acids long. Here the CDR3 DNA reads TGCAGCGTTGATTTAGACCAAGAGACCCAGTACTTC. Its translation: CSVDLDQETQYF.

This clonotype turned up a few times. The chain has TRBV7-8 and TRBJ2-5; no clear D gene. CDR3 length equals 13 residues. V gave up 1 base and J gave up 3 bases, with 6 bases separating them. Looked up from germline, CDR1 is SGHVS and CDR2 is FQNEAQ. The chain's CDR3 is CASSLENEETQYF. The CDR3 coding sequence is TGTGCCAGCAGCTTAGAGAATGAAGAGACCCAGTACTTC.

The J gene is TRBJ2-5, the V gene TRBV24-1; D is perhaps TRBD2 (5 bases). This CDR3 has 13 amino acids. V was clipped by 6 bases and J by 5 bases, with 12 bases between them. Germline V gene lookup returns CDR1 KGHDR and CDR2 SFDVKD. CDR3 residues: CATSQAPGETQYF. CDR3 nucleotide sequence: TGTGCCACCAGTCAGGCCCCGGGGGAGACCCAGTACTTC.

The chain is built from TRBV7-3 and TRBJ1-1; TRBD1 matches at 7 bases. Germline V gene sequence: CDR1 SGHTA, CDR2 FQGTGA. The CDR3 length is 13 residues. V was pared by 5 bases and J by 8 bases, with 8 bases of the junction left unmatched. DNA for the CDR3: TGTGCCAGCAGCGTCCGGGACAGTAGCGAAGCTTTCTTT. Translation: CASSVRDSSEAFF.

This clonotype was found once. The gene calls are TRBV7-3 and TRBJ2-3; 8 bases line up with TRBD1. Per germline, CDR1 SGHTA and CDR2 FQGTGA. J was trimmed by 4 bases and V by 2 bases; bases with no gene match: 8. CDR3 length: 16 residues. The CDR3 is CASSLLPGGGSDTQYF. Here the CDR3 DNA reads TGTGCCAGCAGCTTACTTCCAGGGGGCGGCTCAGATACGCAGTATTTT.

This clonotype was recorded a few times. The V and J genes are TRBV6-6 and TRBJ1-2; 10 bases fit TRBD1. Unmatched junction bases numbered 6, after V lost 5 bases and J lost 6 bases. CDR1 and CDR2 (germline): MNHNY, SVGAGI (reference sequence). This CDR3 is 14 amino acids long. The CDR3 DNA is TGTGCCAGCAGTGACAGACAGGGGGCTGATGGCTACACCTTC. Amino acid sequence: CASSDRQGADGYTF.

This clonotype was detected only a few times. CDR3 nucleotides: TGCAGTGCTAGAGATTCGGGACAGCGTTACGAGCAGTACTTC. The encoded protein is CSARDSGQRYEQYF. The rearrangement links TRBV20-1 to TRBJ2-7, with 7 bases that match TRBD1. CDR1 and CDR2 (germline): DFQATT, SNEGSKA (reference sequence). The CDR3 totals 14 residues. V was clipped by 0 bases and J by 4 bases; unmatched bases: 6.

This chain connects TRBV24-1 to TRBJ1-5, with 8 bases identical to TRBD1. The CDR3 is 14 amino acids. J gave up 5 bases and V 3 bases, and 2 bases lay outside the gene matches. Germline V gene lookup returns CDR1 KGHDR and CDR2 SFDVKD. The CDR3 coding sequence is TGTGCCACCAGTGATCGGACAGGGCATCAGCCCCAGCATTTT. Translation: CATSDRTGHQPQHF.

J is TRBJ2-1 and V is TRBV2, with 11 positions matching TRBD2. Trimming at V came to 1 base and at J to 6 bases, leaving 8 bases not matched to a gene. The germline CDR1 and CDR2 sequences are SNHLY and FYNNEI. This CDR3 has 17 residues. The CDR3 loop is CASSEGTSGLFFNEQFF. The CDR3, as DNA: TGTGCCAGCAGTGAAGGGACTAGCGGGCTATTCTTCAATGAGCAGTTCTTC.

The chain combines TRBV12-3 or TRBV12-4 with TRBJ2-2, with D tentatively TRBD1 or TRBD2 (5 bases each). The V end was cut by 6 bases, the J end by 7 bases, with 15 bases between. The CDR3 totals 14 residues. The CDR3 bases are TGTGCCAGCAGCCCGGGACCTGGGGTCGGGGAGCTGTTTTTT. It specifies CASSPGPGVGELFF.

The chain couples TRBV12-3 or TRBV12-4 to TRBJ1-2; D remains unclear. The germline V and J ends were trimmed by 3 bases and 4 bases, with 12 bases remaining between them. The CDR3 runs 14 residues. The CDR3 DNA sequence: TGTGCCAGCAGTTTCTGGGGAAAAGGCTATGGCTACACCTTC. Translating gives CASSFWGKGYGYTF.

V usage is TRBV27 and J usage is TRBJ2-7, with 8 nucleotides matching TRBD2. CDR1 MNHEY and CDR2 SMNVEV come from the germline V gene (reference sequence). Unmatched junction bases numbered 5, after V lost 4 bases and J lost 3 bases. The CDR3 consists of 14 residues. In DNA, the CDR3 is TGTGCCAGCAGTTGGGAAGCGGGAGACTACGAGCAGTACTTC. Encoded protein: CASSWEAGDYEQYF.

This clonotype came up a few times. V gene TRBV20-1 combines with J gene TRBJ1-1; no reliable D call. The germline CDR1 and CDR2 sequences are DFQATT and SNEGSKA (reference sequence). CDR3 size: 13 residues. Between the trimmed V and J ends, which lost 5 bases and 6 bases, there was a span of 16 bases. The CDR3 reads CSALQGFLAEAFF. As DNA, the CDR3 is TGCAGTGCTCTCCAAGGGTTCCTCGCTGAAGCTTTCTTT.

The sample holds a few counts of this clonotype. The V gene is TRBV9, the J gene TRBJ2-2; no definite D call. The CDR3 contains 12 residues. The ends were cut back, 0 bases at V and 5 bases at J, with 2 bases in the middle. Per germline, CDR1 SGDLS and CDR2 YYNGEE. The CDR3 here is CASSVATGELFF. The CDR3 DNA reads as TGTGCCAGCAGCGTAGCAACCGGGGAGCTGTTTTTT.

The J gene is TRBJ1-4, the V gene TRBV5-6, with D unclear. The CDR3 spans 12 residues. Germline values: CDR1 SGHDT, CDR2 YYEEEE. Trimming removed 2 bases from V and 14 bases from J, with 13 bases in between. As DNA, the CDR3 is TGTGCCAGCAGCTTCGGGAGACAACCTCTGTTTTTT. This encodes CASSFGRQPLFF.

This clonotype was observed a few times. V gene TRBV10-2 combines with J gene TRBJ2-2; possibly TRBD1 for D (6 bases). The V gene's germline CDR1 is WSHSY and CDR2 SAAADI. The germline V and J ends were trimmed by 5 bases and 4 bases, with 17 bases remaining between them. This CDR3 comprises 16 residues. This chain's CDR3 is CASSPLPQGITGELFF. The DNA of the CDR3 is TGCGCCAGCAGTCCCCTTCCTCAGGGGATCACCGGGGAGCTGTTTTTT.

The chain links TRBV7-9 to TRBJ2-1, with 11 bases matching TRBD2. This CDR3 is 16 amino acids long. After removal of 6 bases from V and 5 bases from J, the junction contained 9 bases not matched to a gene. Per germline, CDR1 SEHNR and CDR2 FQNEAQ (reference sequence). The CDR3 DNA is TGTGCCAGCAGTTCGGCCCTAGCGGGAGGTCACAATGAGCAGTTCTTC. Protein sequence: CASSSALAGGHNEQFF.

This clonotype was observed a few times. The CDR3 DNA reads TGTGCCACCAGTGATTTCGGCGGGAACAGTTACAATGAGCAGTTCTTC. As protein: CATSDFGGNSYNEQFF. The chain has TRBV24-1 and TRBJ2-1; a possible D gene is TRBD2 (6 bases). The CDR3 covers 16 residues. Trimming left V 1 base short and J 4 bases short, with 13 bases between. CDR1 KGHDR and CDR2 SFDVKD come from the germline V gene.

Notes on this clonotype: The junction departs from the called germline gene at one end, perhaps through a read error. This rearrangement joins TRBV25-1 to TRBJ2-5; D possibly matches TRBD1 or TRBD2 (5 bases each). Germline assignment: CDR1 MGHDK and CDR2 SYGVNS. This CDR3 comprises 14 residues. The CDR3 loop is CASSPRDDVPQRDF. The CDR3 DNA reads TGTGCCAGCAGTCCTCGGGACGATGTCCCCCAAAGGGACTTC.

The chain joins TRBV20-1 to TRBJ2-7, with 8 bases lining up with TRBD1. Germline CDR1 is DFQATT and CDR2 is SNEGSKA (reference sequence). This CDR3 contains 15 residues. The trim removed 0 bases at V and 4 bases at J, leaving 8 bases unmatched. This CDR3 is CSARDLSRGPYEQYF. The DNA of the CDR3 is TGCAGTGCTAGAGACCTGAGCAGGGGGCCGTACGAGCAGTACTTC.

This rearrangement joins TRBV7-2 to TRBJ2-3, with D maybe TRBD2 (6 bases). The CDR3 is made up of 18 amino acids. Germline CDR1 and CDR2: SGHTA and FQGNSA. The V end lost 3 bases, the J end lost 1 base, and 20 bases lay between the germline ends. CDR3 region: CASSFDGRSRSGTDTQYF. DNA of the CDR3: TGTGCCAGCAGCTTCGACGGGAGAAGTCGTTCGGGCACAGATACGCAGTATTTT.

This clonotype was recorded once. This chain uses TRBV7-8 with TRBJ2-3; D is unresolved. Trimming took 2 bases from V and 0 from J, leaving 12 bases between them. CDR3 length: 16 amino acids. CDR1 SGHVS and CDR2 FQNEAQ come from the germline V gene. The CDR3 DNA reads TGTGCCAGCAGCTTAAGGATCGGCAAGAGCACAGATACGCAGTATTTT. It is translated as CASSLRIGKSTDTQYF. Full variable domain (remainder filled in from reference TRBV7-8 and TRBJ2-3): GAGVSQSPRYKVAKRGQDVALRCDPISGHVSLFWYQQALGQGPEFLTYFQNEAQLDKSGLPSDRFFAERPEGSVSTLKIQRTQQEDSAVYLCASSLRIGKSTDTQYFGPGTRLTVL.

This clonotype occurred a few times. The CDR3 region has the DNA TGTGCCAGCAGCCAAGCTGGTCAGCCGGAGACCCAGTACTTC. Protein: CASSQAGQPETQYF. J is TRBJ2-5 and V is TRBV4-2; no definite D call. CDR1 LGHNA and CDR2 YNFKEQ come from the germline V gene. This CDR3 has 14 residues. Trimming took off 1 base at V and 5 bases at J, with 11 bases between the two ends.

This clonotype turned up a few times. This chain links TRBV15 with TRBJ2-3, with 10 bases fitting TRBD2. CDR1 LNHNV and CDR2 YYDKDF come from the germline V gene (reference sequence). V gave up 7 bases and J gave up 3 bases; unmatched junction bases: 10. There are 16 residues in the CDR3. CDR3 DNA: TGTGCCACCACCCTCCGACTAGCGGGCTTTACAGATACGCAGTATTTT. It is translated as CATTLRLAGFTDTQYF.

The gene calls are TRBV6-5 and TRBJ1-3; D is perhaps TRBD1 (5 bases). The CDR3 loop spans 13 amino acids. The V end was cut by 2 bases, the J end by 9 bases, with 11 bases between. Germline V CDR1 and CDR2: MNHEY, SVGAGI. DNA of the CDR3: TGTGCCAGCAGTTACGACGGGGCGGGCACCATATATTTT. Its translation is CASSYDGAGTIYF.

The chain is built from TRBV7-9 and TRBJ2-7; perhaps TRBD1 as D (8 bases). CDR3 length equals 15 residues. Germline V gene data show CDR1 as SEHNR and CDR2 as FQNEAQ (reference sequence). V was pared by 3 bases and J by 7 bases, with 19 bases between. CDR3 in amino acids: CASSFVTGGAGEQYF. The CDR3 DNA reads TGTGCCAGCAGCTTTGTAACAGGGGGGGCTGGTGAGCAGTACTTC.

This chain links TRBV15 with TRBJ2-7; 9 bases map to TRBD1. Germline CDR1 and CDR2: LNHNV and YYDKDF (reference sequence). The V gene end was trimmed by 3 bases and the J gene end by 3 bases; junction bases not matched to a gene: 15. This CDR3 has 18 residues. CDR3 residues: CATSRPGQGKKNFYEQYF. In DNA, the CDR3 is TGTGCCACCAGCAGGCCCGGACAGGGGAAAAAGAACTTCTACGAGCAGTACTTC.